This T cell receptor (beta chain) was sequenced for a study of T-cell reconstitution after alpha-beta-depleted transplantation in children. Preparation of the TCRbeta library used unique molecular identifiers. A single record per CDR3 protein comes from TCRdb applying MiXCR to the PCR reads. The table records about 200,000 distinct CDR3 sequences, less than 15% of them present only once. There are 18 residues in the CDR3. Germline V lookup: CDR1 LGHDT, CDR2 YNNKEL (reference sequence). Trimming left V 11 bases short and J 0 bases short, with 26 bases between. This chain joins TRBV3-1 and TRBJ1-5; the D gene is possibly TRBD1 (5 bases). The sequence was collected from a human donor who donated a stem cell graft to a child with acute lymphoblastic leukemia. The sequencing used PBMCs from the stem cell graft donor, collected from the stem cell graft. The CDR3 protein is CAFSLGGGDSYSNQPQHF. CDR3 sequence (DNA): TGTGCCTTCAGTTTAGGAGGAGGCGACAGTTATAGCAATCAGCCCCAGCATTTT.